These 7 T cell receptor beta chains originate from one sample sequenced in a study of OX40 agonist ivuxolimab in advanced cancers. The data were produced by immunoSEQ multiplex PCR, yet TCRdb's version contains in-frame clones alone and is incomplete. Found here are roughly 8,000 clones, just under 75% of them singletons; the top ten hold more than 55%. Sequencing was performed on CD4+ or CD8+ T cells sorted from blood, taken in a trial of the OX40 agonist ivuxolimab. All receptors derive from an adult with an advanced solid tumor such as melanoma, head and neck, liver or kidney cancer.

The CDR3 protein is CASTFGVSGNTIYF. CDR3 bases: TGTGCCAGTACCTTCGGGGTCTCTGGAAACACCATATATTTT. V usage is TRBV19 and J usage is TRBJ1-3, with D unclear. Germline V gene sequence: CDR1 LNHDA, CDR2 SQIVND (reference sequence). The CDR3 has 14 amino acids. The V gene lost 7 bases and the J gene lost 0 bases, with 10 bases spanning the gap.

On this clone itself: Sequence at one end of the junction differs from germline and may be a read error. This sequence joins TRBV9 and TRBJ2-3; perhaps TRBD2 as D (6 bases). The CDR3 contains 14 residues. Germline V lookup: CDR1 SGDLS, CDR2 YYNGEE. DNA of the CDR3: TGTGCCAGCGGGGCGGGACGGCTGGTAGATAGGCAGTATTTT. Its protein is CASGAGRLVDRQYF.

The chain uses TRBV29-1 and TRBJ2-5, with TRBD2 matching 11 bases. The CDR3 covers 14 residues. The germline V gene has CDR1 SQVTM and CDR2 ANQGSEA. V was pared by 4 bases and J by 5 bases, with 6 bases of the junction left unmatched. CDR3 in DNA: TGCAGCGTTGGTTCTAGCGGGGGGCACGAGACCCAGTACTTC. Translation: CSVGSSGGHETQYF.

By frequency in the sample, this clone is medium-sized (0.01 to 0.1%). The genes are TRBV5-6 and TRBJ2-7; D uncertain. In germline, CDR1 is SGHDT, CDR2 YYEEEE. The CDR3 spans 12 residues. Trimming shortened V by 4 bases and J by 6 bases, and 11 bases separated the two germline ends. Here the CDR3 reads CASSRGSGEQYF. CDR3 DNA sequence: TGTGCCAGCAGCCGTGGAAGTGGCGAGCAGTACTTC.

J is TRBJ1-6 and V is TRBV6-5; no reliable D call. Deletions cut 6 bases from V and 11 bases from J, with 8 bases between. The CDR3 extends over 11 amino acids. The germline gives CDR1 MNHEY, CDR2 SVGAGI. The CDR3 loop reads CASRTGPPLHF. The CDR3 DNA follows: TGTGCCAGCAGGACTGGGCCACCCCTCCACTTT.

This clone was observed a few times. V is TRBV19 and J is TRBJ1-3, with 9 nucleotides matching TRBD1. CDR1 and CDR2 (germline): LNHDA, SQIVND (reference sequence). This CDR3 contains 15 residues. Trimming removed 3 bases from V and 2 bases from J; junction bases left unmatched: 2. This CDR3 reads CASSMGQGPGNTIYF. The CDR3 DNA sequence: TGTGCCAGTAGTATGGGACAGGGTCCTGGAAACACCATATATTTT.

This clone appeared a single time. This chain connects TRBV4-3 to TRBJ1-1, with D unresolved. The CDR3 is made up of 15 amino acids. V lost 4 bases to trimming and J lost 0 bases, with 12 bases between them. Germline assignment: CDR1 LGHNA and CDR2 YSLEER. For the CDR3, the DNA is TGCGCCAGCAGCCCCATGAGACGGCTGAACACTGAAGCTTTCTTT. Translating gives CASSPMRRLNTEAFF.